This is a list of T cell receptor beta chains from one sample in a study of blood T cell repertoires in COVID-19. Sequencing was performed with immunoSEQ multiplex PCR; in TCRdb, only in-frame clones are kept and a portion is missing. The data hold 350,000 to 400,000 clones, with 88% observed a single time. The sample was PBMCs or T cells enriched from blood (not recorded which). These TCRs come from a woman younger than 35 who had recovered from COVID-19. CDR3s leave out the opening cysteine and the closing phenylalanine or tryptophan. The order of the fields is V gene, CDR3 protein.

V: TRBV6-5
CDR3: ASSLRTGVTGELF

V: TRBV27
CDR3: ASSFRGQGHGYT

V: TRBV29-1
CDR3: SVHSDRPPYEQY

V: TRBV9
CDR3: ASSPGGHTGELF

V: TRBV28
CDR3: ASSLARLNTEAF

V: TRBV5-1
CDR3: ASSPNGIGDTEAF

V: TRBV9
CDR3: ASSVFTDPNYGYT

V: TRBV27
CDR3: ASSLSWGLPYNSPLH

V: TRBV6-1
CDR3: ASSELGGLRAYEQY

V: TRBV6-4
CDR3: ASSDRTGKVLCYEQY

V: TRBV28
CDR3: ASRTGTGSYEQY

V: TRBV29-1
CDR3: SVVQGRGQPQH

V: TRBV28
CDR3: ASSLWVQGYEQY

V: TRBV15
CDR3: ATSTKRDSYGYT

V: TRBV15
CDR3: ATSRDMAVFNEKLF

V: TRBV29-1
CDR3: SVGKGNGYT

V: TRBV2
CDR3: ASSEARAGGYNSPLH

V: TRBV7-8
CDR3: ASSLTSYEQY

V: TRBV10-1
CDR3: ASSESMGRGTGELF

V: TRBV4-2
CDR3: ASSQDGGHNYGYT

V: TRBV4-3
CDR3: ASSQDRGRSQPQH

V: TRBV7-9
CDR3: ASSPAGHYEQY

V: TRBV6-5
CDR3: ASSPIGVYAF

V: TRBV7-2
CDR3: ASSSGEGYLGNQPQH

V: TRBV7-8
CDR3: ASSLGAGISGNQPQH

V: TRBV18
CDR3: ASSPDRANQPQH

V: TRBV10-3
CDR3: AISESRGGNTDTQY

V: TRBV19
CDR3: ASRQGGDNSPLH

V: TRBV2
CDR3: ASSEDPRVGTQY

V: TRBV6-5
CDR3: ASSYSQGTGELF

V: TRBV7-2
CDR3: ASSFRQGYTDTQY

V: TRBV18
CDR3: ASSPTGVEQY

V: TRBV18
CDR3: ASSSNYEQY

V: TRBV5-4
CDR3: ASSLWGSGDVYEQY

V: TRBV5-6
CDR3: ASSLSVYEQY

V: TRBV6-5
CDR3: ASSKGQGAGEKLF

V: TRBV7-3
CDR3: ASSQSAGDTQY

V: TRBV30
CDR3: AWSVGGWTDTQY

V: TRBV5-5
CDR3: ASSRGPRAGSGTEAF

V: TRBV7-6
CDR3: ASRIDEVVDTEAF

V: TRBV6-5
CDR3: ASGQNTEAF

V: TRBV15
CDR3: ATSRELYRGDTEAF

V: TRBV30
CDR3: AWSPLGQGQETQY

V: TRBV9
CDR3: ASSGHPGGATDTQY

V: TRBV5-4
CDR3: ASSLAAVDGYT

V: TRBV7-3
CDR3: ASKPNAAAGELF

V: TRBV19
CDR3: ASSIGNKMNTEAF

V: TRBV19
CDR3: ASSNWGVDQPQH

V: TRBV19
CDR3: ASSIPGREQY

V: TRBV6-5
CDR3: ASSYSGQGGGYT